Below, 7 T cell receptor beta chains from the same sample are listed, as sequenced in a study of metastatic and nonmetastatic thyroid tumors. TCRdb redid the clone calls on the PCR reads using MiXCR. The sample shows 15,000 to 20,000 clones, approximately 12% of them seen only once. No treatment had been given to any patient before thyroid surgery. The sample consisted of tumor tissue. The receptors come from a female donor with papillary thyroid cancer or a benign thyroid nodule (not recorded which). Some clones in this sample may be carry-over from other donors' samples.

This clone was detected many times. The rearrangement links TRBV6-2 or TRBV6-3 to TRBJ1-2; possibly TRBD1 for D (5 bases). CDR1 and CDR2 (germline): MNHEY, SVGEGT. V was shortened by 5 bases and J by 4 bases, with 11 bases between the two germline ends. The CDR3 runs 13 residues. For the CDR3, the DNA is TGTGCCAGCAGTGAAAGGGACGTCTATGGCTACACCTTC. As protein: CASSERDVYGYTF.

This clone was counted only a few times. J is TRBJ2-7 and V is TRBV6-1, with D maybe TRBD1 (5 bases). CDR3 length equals 15 residues. The V and J ends lost 5 bases and 5 bases respectively, with 19 bases between them. The germline V gene encodes CDR1 MNHNS and CDR2 SASEGT. The CDR3 spells CASSSLGRAVHEQYF. The DNA of the CDR3 is TGTGCCAGCAGTAGCCTGGGCAGGGCAGTCCACGAGCAGTACTTC.

This clone was seen many times. This rearrangement joins TRBV6-1 to TRBJ1-1; D is ambiguous. This CDR3 has 14 amino acids. V lost 5 bases and J lost 2, with 12 bases in between. Germline V gene sequence: CDR1 MNHNS, CDR2 SASEGT. CDR3 amino acids: CASSPWAFNTEAFF. In DNA form, the CDR3 reads TGTGCCAGCAGTCCCTGGGCCTTCAACACTGAAGCTTTCTTT.

The V call is TRBV4-3, the J call TRBJ2-1, with 10 bases matching TRBD2. The CDR3 is 17 amino acids. CDR1 and CDR2 (germline): LGHNA, YSLEER. With V trimmed by 2 bases and J by 5 bases, 9 bases remained unmatched. The CDR3 loop is CASSQSAGGSLDNEQFF. CDR3 bases: TGCGCCAGCAGCCAATCAGCGGGGGGGTCTCTGGACAATGAGCAGTTCTTC.

At least ten counts were recorded for this clone. The chain has TRBV19 and TRBJ2-3, with TRBD2 identical over 12 bases. With V trimmed by 7 bases and J by 1 base, 9 bases remained unmatched. This CDR3 spans 17 amino acids. Germline lookup yields CDR1 LNHDA and CDR2 SQIVND (reference sequence). The DNA of the CDR3 is TGTGCCAGTACCCGTCGACTAGCGGGGGCAGGCACAGATACGCAGTATTTT. Protein: CASTRRLAGAGTDTQYF.

This clone showed up many times. A much larger clone lies one base from this, so it may be a read error. The chain joins TRBV28 to TRBJ2-2; D unclear. V dropped 6 bases and J dropped 7 bases, with 9 bases sitting between them. Per the germline V gene, CDR1 is MDHEN and CDR2 is SYDVKM. CDR3 length equals 12 residues. Here the CDR3 reads CASRLEYGELFF. CDR3 coding DNA: TGTGCCAGCAGGTTAGAGTACGGGGAGCTGTTTTTT.

By share of the sample, this clone is medium-sized. The chain has TRBV6-1 and TRBJ1-1; D might be TRBD1 (5 bases). This CDR3 is 13 amino acids long. V was shortened by 6 bases and J by 5 bases, with 13 bases between the two germline ends. Germline V lookup: CDR1 MNHNS, CDR2 SASEGT. The CDR3 protein is CASSLRVQTEAFF. For the CDR3, the DNA is TGTGCCAGCAGCCTCAGGGTACAGACTGAAGCTTTCTTT.